Following are 27 T cell receptor beta chains from one sample sequenced in a study of T-cell reconstitution after alpha-beta-depleted transplantation in children. Preparing the TCRbeta library involved the use of unique molecular identifiers. TCRdb re-analysed the PCR reads in MiXCR, keeping a single row per CDR3 protein. The data hold 97,000 or so distinct CDR3 sequences, with about 8% observed a single time. Sequenced here: PBMCs, sampled before TCRalphabeta/CD19-depleted stem cell transplant. These TCRs come from a boy between 2 and 10 years old with acute lymphoblastic leukemia, due to receive a stem cell transplant.

In this sample, this clonotype turned up many times. One end of the junction varies from germline; a read error may be responsible. The CDR3 DNA reads TGCCGGGGGCCTACCACAGATACGCAGTATTTT. Translated: CRGPTTDTQYF. The chain couples TRBV10-3 to TRBJ2-3; D tentatively fits TRBD1 or TRBD2 (6 bases each). The CDR3 runs 11 residues. Germline assignment: CDR1 ENHRY and CDR2 SYGVKD.

This rearrangement joins TRBV3-1 to TRBJ1-5; a weak D match, TRBD1 (5 bases). Germline lookup yields CDR1 LGHDT and CDR2 YNNKEL (reference sequence). The germline V and J ends were trimmed by 11 bases and 7 bases, with 24 bases remaining between them. The CDR3 consists of 15 residues. CDR3 sequence reads: CAFWTGAGYEQPQHF. The CDR3 DNA is TGTGCCTTCTGGACCGGGGCAGGTTATGAACAGCCCCAGCATTTT.

The rearrangement links TRBV7-8 to TRBJ2-3, with 8 positions matching TRBD2. V gave up 5 bases and J gave up 0 bases; unmatched junction bases: 7. This CDR3 comprises 16 residues. The V gene's germline CDR1 is SGHVS and CDR2 FQNEAQ. CDR3 sequence: CASSVERGPSTDTQYF. The CDR3 coding sequence is TGTGCCAGCAGCGTTGAGCGGGGGCCCAGCACAGATACGCAGTATTTT.

In this sample, this clonotype turned up once. With a much larger clone just one base away, this may be a read error. The chain combines TRBV4-2 with TRBJ1-4; 7 bases are shared with TRBD1. Germline assignment: CDR1 LGHNA and CDR2 YNFKEQ. The CDR3 consists of 17 residues. Trimming cost V 3 bases and J 4 bases; bases outside gene matches: 11. The chain's CDR3 is CASSQDPAGQNNEKLFF. In DNA, the CDR3 is TGTGCCAGCAGCCAGGACCCCGCGGGACAGAATAATGAAAAACTGTTTTTT.

The chain carries TRBV20-1 and TRBJ2-3, with 10 bases that match TRBD1. CDR1 and CDR2 (germline): DFQATT, SNEGSKA (reference sequence). With V trimmed by 6 bases and J by 6 bases, 9 bases remained unmatched. The CDR3 is 14 residues long. CDR3 amino acids: CSAPGTGEWDTQYF. DNA for the CDR3: TGCAGTGCGCCCGGGACAGGGGAATGGGATACGCAGTATTTT.

The chain joins TRBV4-2 to TRBJ1-5; tentatively, D is TRBD1 (6 bases). Looked up from germline, CDR1 is LGHNA and CDR2 is YNFKEQ. The CDR3 covers 14 residues. The germline V and J ends were trimmed by 4 bases and 7 bases, with 14 bases remaining between them. The CDR3 region is CASSPDRRGQPQHF. CDR3 nucleotides: TGTGCCAGCAGCCCAGACAGGAGGGGACAGCCCCAGCATTTT.

This clonotype has just a few counts. The chain uses TRBV6-1 and TRBJ2-7, with TRBD2 identical over 11 bases. The CDR3 loop spans 14 amino acids. V dropped 4 bases and J dropped 3; count of bases not matched to a gene: 2. Germline-derived CDR1 and CDR2 are MNHNS and SASEGT. CDR3 residues: CASSVAGGLYEQYF. CDR3 nucleotides: TGTGCCAGCAGTGTAGCGGGGGGGCTCTACGAGCAGTACTTC.

With respect to this clonotype: Given a much more abundant clone one base away, this may be a read error. The chain couples TRBV12-3 or TRBV12-4 to TRBJ2-1, with 13 bases fitting TRBD2. The CDR3 consists of 16 residues. Trimming at V came to 7 bases and at J to 9 bases, leaving 12 bases not matched to a gene. The CDR3: CASKKRRTSGGIEQFF. As DNA, the CDR3 is TGTGCCAGCAAAAAGAGGCGGACTAGCGGGGGCATTGAGCAGTTCTTC.

This clonotype came up many times. J is TRBJ1-1 and V is TRBV28, with 10 positions matching TRBD1. The germline gives CDR1 MDHEN, CDR2 SYDVKM. The CDR3 has 14 residues. J gave up 6 bases and V 9 bases, and 10 bases lay outside the gene matches. CDR3 region: CASFRQGAIAEAFF. CDR3 DNA: TGTGCCAGTTTCCGACAGGGGGCTATCGCTGAAGCTTTCTTT.

This clonotype was found many times. The gene calls are TRBV4-1 and TRBJ1-1; 8 nucleotides line up with TRBD1. V gave up 0 bases and J gave up 4 bases; unmatched junction bases: 7. The CDR3 is 16 residues long. Germline assignment: CDR1 MGHRA and CDR2 YSYEKL. CDR3 coding DNA: TGCGCCAGCAGCCAAGAGGGTACAGGGGGAAGCACTGAAGCTTTCTTT. The encoded protein is CASSQEGTGGSTEAFF.

This clonotype occurred many times. The J gene is TRBJ2-5, the V gene TRBV20-1; D remains ambiguous. V was pared by 1 base and J by 2 bases, with 8 bases between. Germline CDR1 reads DFQATT; CDR2 reads SNEGSKA (reference sequence). This CDR3 has 13 residues. The chain's CDR3 is CSARVPAQETQYF. CDR3 DNA sequence: TGCAGTGCTAGAGTTCCAGCACAAGAGACCCAGTACTTC.

This chain connects TRBV19 to TRBJ1-6; 8 nucleotides line up with TRBD1. The CDR3 runs 13 residues. The germline V gene has CDR1 LNHDA and CDR2 SQIVND (reference sequence). V was pared by 7 bases and J by 7 bases, with 3 bases of the junction left unmatched. The CDR3, as DNA: TGTGCCAGTACGAGGACAGGGAATTCACCCCTCCACTTT. This encodes CASTRTGNSPLHF.

This chain links TRBV3-1 with TRBJ1-4; 11 bases match TRBD1. The CDR3 spans 16 residues. Germline V gene sequence: CDR1 LGHDT, CDR2 YNNKEL (reference sequence). J lost 7 bases, V lost 5 bases, and 9 bases had no gene match. In nucleotides, the CDR3 is TGTGCCAGCAGCGGACGGACAGGGGGCGGGACTGAAAAACTGTTTTTT. As protein: CASSGRTGGGTEKLFF. The full variable domain, with the rest looked up from reference TRBV3-1 and TRBJ1-4, is DTAVSQTPKYLVTQMGNDKSIKCEQNLGHDTMYWYKQDSKKFLKIMFSYNNKELIINETVPNRFSPKSPDKAHLNLHINSLELGDSAVYFCASSGRTGGGTEKLFFGSGTQLSVL.

V is TRBV3-1 and J is TRBJ2-1, with 8 nucleotides matching TRBD2. Germline V gene lookup returns CDR1 LGHDT and CDR2 YNNKEL (reference sequence). The CDR3 covers 15 residues. The V gene end was trimmed by 0 bases and the J gene end by 6 bases; junction bases not matched to a gene: 4. CDR3 sequence (DNA): TGTGCCAGCAGCCAAGACGGGGGGGCCCCCAATGAGCAGTTCTTC. It is translated as CASSQDGGAPNEQFF.

The chain has TRBV7-2 and TRBJ1-1; 8 nucleotides agree with TRBD1. The CDR3 totals 13 residues. With V trimmed by 5 bases and J by 5 bases, 4 bases remained unmatched. The V gene's germline CDR1 is SGHTA and CDR2 FQGNSA. The CDR3 region is CASSRDRKTEAFF. CDR3 coding DNA: TGTGCCAGCAGCCGGGACAGGAAAACTGAAGCTTTCTTT.

This clonotype was found a few times. This rearrangement joins TRBV6-2 or TRBV6-3 to TRBJ2-6, with TRBD2 matching 9 bases. The CDR3 runs 16 residues. CDR1 MNHEY and CDR2 SVGEGT come from the germline V gene. The ends lost 6 bases at V and 4 bases at J; junction bases unmatched: 7. DNA of the CDR3: TGTGCCAGCAGCGCCGCGCTAGCGGGGGGGGCCAACGTCCTGACTTTC. Protein product: CASSAALAGGANVLTF.

This clonotype was picked up many times. J is TRBJ2-7 and V is TRBV5-1; TRBD1 agrees at 9 bases. This CDR3 region has 14 residues. The junction had 3 bases not matched to a gene; V was cut back by 4 bases and J by 1 base. Germline CDR1 reads SGHRS; CDR2 reads YFSETQ. CDR3: CASSPGTGSYEQYF. The CDR3 DNA follows: TGCGCCAGCAGCCCCGGGACAGGGTCCTACGAGCAGTACTTC. The variable domain in full, with the rest retrieved from reference TRBV5-1 and TRBJ2-7, is KAGVTQTPRYLIKTRGQQVTLSCSPISGHRSVSWYQQTPGQGLQFLFEYFSETQRNKGNFPGRFSGRQFSNSRSEMNVSTLELGDSALYLCASSPGTGSYEQYFGPGTRLTVT.

At least ten counts were recorded for this clonotype. J is TRBJ2-1 and V is TRBV2; D could derive from TRBD1 or TRBD2 (5 bases each). There are 14 residues in the CDR3. Trimming cost V 7 bases and J 4 bases, with 14 bases left between them. The germline V gene encodes CDR1 SNHLY and CDR2 FYNNEI. CDR3 DNA sequence: TGTGCCAGCACAGCCGGGACGGGATACAATGAGCAGTTCTTC. This codes for CASTAGTGYNEQFF.

This clonotype showed up many times. The genes are TRBV20-1 and TRBJ2-1; TRBD1 might be the D (7 bases). Per the germline V gene, CDR1 is DFQATT and CDR2 is SNEGSKA (reference sequence). V was cut by 6 bases and J by 5 bases, with 14 bases left in between. CDR3 length: 13 amino acids. Written as DNA, the CDR3 is TGCAGTGCCAGGGGGGAGACAGACAATGAGCAGTTCTTC. Protein: CSARGETDNEQFF.

This clonotype has just a few counts. This sequence joins TRBV5-1 and TRBJ2-5; D unclear. Trimming shortened V by 0 bases and J by 4 bases, and 13 bases separated the two germline ends. This CDR3 has 15 amino acids. In germline, CDR1 is SGHRS, CDR2 YFSETQ. CDR3 sequence (DNA): TGCGCCAGCAGCTTGGGTGTCCGAACGGGAGAGACCCAGTACTTC. Residues: CASSLGVRTGETQYF.

The CDR3 DNA sequence: TGTGCCAGCAGTGAGTGGGTCTGGACTCCTGAAGCTTTCTTT. Translation gives CASSEWVWTPEAFF. The chain carries TRBV6-4 and TRBJ1-1; no clear D gene. Trimming removed 3 bases at V and 6 bases at J, with 14 bases between. CDR3 length: 14 residues. Per the germline V gene, CDR1 is MRHNA and CDR2 is SNTAGT.

This clonotype was counted ten times or more. The V and J genes are TRBV9 and TRBJ2-5; D is uncertain. Germline V gene lookup returns CDR1 SGDLS and CDR2 YYNGEE. This CDR3 region has 13 residues. V dropped 0 bases and J dropped 4 bases, with 7 bases sitting between them. The CDR3 spells CASSVDPRETQYF. Written as DNA, the CDR3 is TGTGCCAGCAGCGTAGACCCAAGAGAGACCCAGTACTTC.

This clonotype was seen many times. The chain couples TRBV20-1 to TRBJ1-1, with TRBD1 identical over 7 bases. The CDR3 length is 11 residues. J was trimmed by 8 bases and V by 7 bases; bases with no gene match: 7. Looked up from germline, CDR1 is DFQATT and CDR2 is SNEGSKA (reference sequence). The CDR3 protein is CSVPSGGEAFF. As DNA, the CDR3 is TGCAGTGTCCCTTCAGGGGGGGAAGCTTTCTTT.

This clonotype has ten or more counts. The genes are TRBV7-9 and TRBJ2-1, with D hard to call. Trimming cost V 3 bases and J 1 base, with 4 bases left between them. The CDR3 sequence is 13 residues long. Germline lookup yields CDR1 SEHNR and CDR2 FQNEAQ (reference sequence). DNA for the CDR3: TGTGCCAGCAGCTTTAGTTCCTACAATGAGCAGTTCTTC. The encoded protein is CASSFSSYNEQFF.

The CDR3 DNA reads as TGTGCCAGCAGCCCCTCTCTAAGAGCGGACTACAATGAGCAGTTCTTC. This gives the protein CASSPSLRADYNEQFF. The chain combines TRBV7-6 with TRBJ2-1; maybe TRBD2 (5 bases). The CDR3 length is 16 residues. The V end was cut by 5 bases, the J end by 3 bases, with 17 bases between. Per the germline V gene, CDR1 is SGHVS and CDR2 is FNYEAQ. Filled out from reference TRBV7-6 and TRBJ2-1, the complete variable domain reads GAGVSQSPRYKVTKRGQDVALRCDPISGHVSLYWYRQALGQGPEFLTYFNYEAQQDKSGLPNDRFSAERPEGSISTLTIQRTEQRDSAMYRCASSPSLRADYNEQFFGPGTRLTVL.

This clonotype has a count of ten or more. This chain connects TRBV5-1 to TRBJ1-2; 9 nucleotides agree with TRBD1. The CDR3 consists of 14 residues. The germline V gene encodes CDR1 SGHRS and CDR2 YFSETQ. The trim removed 4 bases at V and 3 bases at J, leaving 4 bases unmatched. CDR3 bases: TGCGCCAGCAGCCAGACAGGGGGGCACTATGGCTACACCTTC. It codes for CASSQTGGHYGYTF. Combining the CDR3 with reference TRBV5-1 and TRBJ1-2 gives the whole variable domain KAGVTQTPRYLIKTRGQQVTLSCSPISGHRSVSWYQQTPGQGLQFLFEYFSETQRNKGNFPGRFSGRQFSNSRSEMNVSTLELGDSALYLCASSQTGGHYGYTFGSGTRLTVV.

There are many counts of this clonotype. The rearrangement links TRBV20-1 to TRBJ2-1, with D possibly being TRBD2 (5 bases). The CDR3 runs to 14 residues. Germline lookup yields CDR1 DFQATT and CDR2 SNEGSKA (reference sequence). V was cut by 0 bases and J by 2 bases, with 8 bases left in between. Here the CDR3 DNA reads TGCAGTGCTAGAGAGAGGGATGCCTACAATGAGCAGTTCTTC. Residues: CSARERDAYNEQFF.